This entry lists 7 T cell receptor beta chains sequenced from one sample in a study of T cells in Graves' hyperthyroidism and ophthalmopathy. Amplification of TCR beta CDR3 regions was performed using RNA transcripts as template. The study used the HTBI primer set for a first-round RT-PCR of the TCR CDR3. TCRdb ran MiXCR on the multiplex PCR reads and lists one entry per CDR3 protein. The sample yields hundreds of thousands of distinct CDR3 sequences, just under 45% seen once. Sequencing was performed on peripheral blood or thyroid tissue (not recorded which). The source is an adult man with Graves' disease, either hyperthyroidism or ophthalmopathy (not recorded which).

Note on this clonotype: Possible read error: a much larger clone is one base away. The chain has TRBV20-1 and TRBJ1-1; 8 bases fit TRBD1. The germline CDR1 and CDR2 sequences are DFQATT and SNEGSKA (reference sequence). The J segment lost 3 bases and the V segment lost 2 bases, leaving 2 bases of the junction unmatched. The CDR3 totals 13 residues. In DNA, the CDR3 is TGCAGTGCTAGAAAGGACAGGGACACTGAAGCTTTCTTT. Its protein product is CSARKDRDTEAFF.

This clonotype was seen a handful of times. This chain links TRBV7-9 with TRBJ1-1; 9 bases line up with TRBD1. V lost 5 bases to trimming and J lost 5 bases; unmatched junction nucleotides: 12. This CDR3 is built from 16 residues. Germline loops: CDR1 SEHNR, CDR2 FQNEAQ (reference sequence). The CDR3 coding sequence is TGTGCCAGCAGCCAAATGGTTACAGGGGGCAGGACTGAAGCTTTCTTT. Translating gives CASSQMVTGGRTEAFF.

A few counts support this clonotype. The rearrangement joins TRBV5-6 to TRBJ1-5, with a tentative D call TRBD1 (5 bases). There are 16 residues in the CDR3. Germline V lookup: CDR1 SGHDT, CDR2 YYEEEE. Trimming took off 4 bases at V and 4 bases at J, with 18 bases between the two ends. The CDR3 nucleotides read TGTGCCAGCAGCACCTCGTTAGCAGGGCTGAATCAGCCCCAGCATTTT. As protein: CASSTSLAGLNQPQHF.

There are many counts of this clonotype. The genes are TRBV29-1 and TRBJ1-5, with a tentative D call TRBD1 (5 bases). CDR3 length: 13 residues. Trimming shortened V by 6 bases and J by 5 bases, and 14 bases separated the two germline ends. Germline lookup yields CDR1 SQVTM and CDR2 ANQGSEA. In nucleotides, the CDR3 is TGCAGCGTGGCCGGGACTTCGGATCAGCCCCAGCATTTT. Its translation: CSVAGTSDQPQHF. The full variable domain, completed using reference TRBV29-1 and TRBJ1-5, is SAVISQKPSRDICQRGTSLTIQCQVDSQVTMMFWYRQQPGQSLTLIATANQGSEATYESGFVIDKFPISRPNLTFSTLTVSNMSPEDSSIYLCSVAGTSDQPQHFGDGTRLSIL.

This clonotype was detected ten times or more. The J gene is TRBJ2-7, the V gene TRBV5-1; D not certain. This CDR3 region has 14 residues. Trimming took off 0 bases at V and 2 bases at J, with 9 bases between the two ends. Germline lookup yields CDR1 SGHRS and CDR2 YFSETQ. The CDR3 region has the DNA TGCGCCAGCAGCTTGGGACCCAAGACCTACGAGCAGTACTTC. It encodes CASSLGPKTYEQYF. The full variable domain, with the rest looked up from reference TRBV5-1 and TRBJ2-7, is KAGVTQTPRYLIKTRGQQVTLSCSPISGHRSVSWYQQTPGQGLQFLFEYFSETQRNKGNFPGRFSGRQFSNSRSEMNVSTLELGDSALYLCASSLGPKTYEQYFGPGTRLTVT.

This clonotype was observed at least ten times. CDR3 amino acids: CASSAGGGTLNTEAFF. CDR3 bases: TGTGCCAGCAGCGCAGGGGGCGGGACATTGAACACTGAAGCTTTCTTT. V gene TRBV9 combines with J gene TRBJ1-1, with 8 nucleotides matching TRBD1. J was trimmed by 0 bases and V by 3 bases; bases with no gene match: 7. In germline, CDR1 is SGDLS, CDR2 YYNGEE. This CDR3 contains 16 residues. Variable domain in full (rest from reference TRBV9 and TRBJ1-1): DSGVTQTPKHLITATGQRVTLRCSPRSGDLSVYWYQQSLDQGLQFLIQYYNGEERAKGNILERFSAQQFPDLHSELNLSSLELGDSALYFCASSAGGGTLNTEAFFGQGTRLTVV.

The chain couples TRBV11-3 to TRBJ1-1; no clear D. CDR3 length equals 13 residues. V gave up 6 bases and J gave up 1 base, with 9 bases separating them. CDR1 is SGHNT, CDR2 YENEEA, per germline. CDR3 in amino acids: CASRDPTNTEAFF. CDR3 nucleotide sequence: TGTGCCAGCAGAGACCCGACGAACACTGAAGCTTTCTTT.